The 31 T cell receptor beta chains given below trace back to one sample, sequenced in a study of shared T cell receptors in the human thymus. Repertoires were generated with immunoSEQ multiplex PCR, while TCRdb's copy carries only in-frame clones and drops some. Among 600,000 to 900,000 clones listed, over 75% were seen once. These data also formed part of another study, on human thymus T cells.

Input material: thymocytes. The receptors originated from a girl less than two years old with a congenital heart defect.

V gene TRBV28 combines with J gene TRBJ2-3; the D is unclear. V gave up 0 bases and J gave up 0 bases, with 7 bases separating them. The V gene's germline CDR1 is MDHEN and CDR2 SYDVKM. The CDR3 is 15 amino acids. The CDR3 sequence: CASSLWARSTDTQYF. DNA of the CDR3: TGTGCCAGCAGTTTATGGGCTAGGAGCACAGATACGCAGTATTTT.

In this sample, this clone turned up once. This sequence joins TRBV7-2 and TRBJ2-7; TRBD1 matches at 9 bases. V lost 5 bases, J lost 4 bases, and 9 bases stayed unmatched. Looked up from germline, CDR1 is SGHTA and CDR2 is FQGNSA. The CDR3 length is 15 residues. As DNA, the CDR3 is TGTGCCAGCAGCGACCTCCGGGACAGGGTGTACGAGCAGTACTTC. The encoded protein is CASSDLRDRVYEQYF.

This clone was counted between two and nine times. J is TRBJ2-1 and V is TRBV4-2; 8 bases align to TRBD2. Germline assignment: CDR1 LGHNA and CDR2 YNFKEQ. The V and J ends lost 0 bases and 1 base, in that order; junction bases with no gene match: 2. This CDR3 contains 16 residues. The CDR3 nucleotides read TGTGCCAGCAGCCAAGATGCTAGCGGGTCCTACAATGAGCAGTTCTTC. Protein: CASSQDASGSYNEQFF.

The V gene is TRBV7-6, the J gene TRBJ2-2; 8 nucleotides align to TRBD2. Germline-derived CDR1 and CDR2 are SGHVS and FNYEAQ. The CDR3 totals 18 residues. The chain's CDR3 is CARPRGNGRGTDTGELFF. CDR3 nucleotides: TGTGCTCGTCCGCGGGGAAACGGGAGGGGGACTGACACCGGGGAGCTGTTTTTT.

This clone was observed a handful of times. V usage is TRBV5-4 and J usage is TRBJ2-7, with D perhaps TRBD2 (6 bases). The V end was cut by 4 bases, the J end by 7 bases, with 21 bases between. CDR3 length: 15 residues. Looked up from germline, CDR1 is SGHNT and CDR2 is YYREEE (reference sequence). This CDR3 is CASSLEEGQGREQYF. The CDR3 DNA reads TGTGCCAGCAGCCTGGAGGAGGGCCAGGGACGGGAGCAGTACTTC.

This rearrangement joins TRBV7-9 to TRBJ1-4, with D perhaps matching TRBD1 (6 bases). The germline gives CDR1 SEHNR, CDR2 FQNEAQ (reference sequence). V gave up 6 bases and J gave up 8 bases, with 19 bases separating them. The CDR3 totals 15 residues. CDR3 in DNA: TGTGCCAGCAGTTTCCGGGACACACGAAAGGAAAAACTGTTTTTT. Residues: CASSFRDTRKEKLFF. Full variable domain (missing parts from reference TRBV7-9 and TRBJ1-4): DTGVSQNPRHKITKRGQNVTFRCDPISEHNRLYWYRQTLGQGPEFLTYFQNEAQLEKSRLLSDRFSAERPKGSFSTLEIQRTEQGDSAMYLCASSFRDTRKEKLFFGSGTQLSVL.

The chain is built from TRBV11-3 and TRBJ1-1; TRBD1 is a possible D gene (5 bases). The CDR3 contains 13 residues. Germline CDR1 is SGHNT and CDR2 is YENEEA. The V and J ends lost 0 bases and 5 bases respectively, with 7 bases between them. CDR3 residues: CASSLEGETEAFF. DNA for the CDR3: TGTGCCAGCAGCTTAGAAGGGGAAACTGAAGCTTTCTTT.

The genes are TRBV5-8 and TRBJ2-1; 9 bases are shared with TRBD1. Trimming at V came to 0 bases and at J to 3 bases, leaving 4 bases not matched to a gene. Germline lookup yields CDR1 SGHTS and CDR2 YDEGEE. This CDR3 has 16 residues. CDR3 sequence reads: CASSLGGQGSYNEQFF. For the CDR3, the DNA is TGTGCCAGCAGCTTGGGCGGACAGGGGAGCTACAATGAGCAGTTCTTC.

The V and J genes are TRBV29-1 and TRBJ1-2; D call uncertain. CDR3 length equals 14 residues. V lost 7 bases, J lost 8 bases, and 23 bases lay in between. CDR1 SQVTM and CDR2 ANQGSEA come from the germline V gene. The CDR3, as DNA: TGCAGCGCCACGGAATTTAAATCTGCGGGAGGCTACACCTTC. Protein: CSATEFKSAGGYTF.

This clone was seen a handful of times. The chain employs TRBV12-5 and TRBJ1-4; TRBD1 agrees at 8 bases. The germline gives CDR1 LGHNT, CDR2 FRNRAP. J was trimmed by 4 bases and V by 1 base; bases with no gene match: 5. This CDR3 spans 16 amino acids. CDR3 DNA: TGTGCTAGTGGTTTGGCACCGGGACAGGATAATGAAAAACTGTTTTTT. This gives the protein CASGLAPGQDNEKLFF. The variable domain in full, with the rest retrieved from reference TRBV12-5 and TRBJ1-4, is DARVTQTPRHKVTEMGQEVTMRCQPILGHNTVFWYRQTMMQGLELLAYFRNRAPLDDSGMPKDRFSAEMPDATLATLKIQPSEPRDSAVYFCASGLAPGQDNEKLFFGSGTQLSVL.

This chain joins TRBV14 and TRBJ2-5; TRBD2 matches 7 bases. Trimming took 3 bases from V and 2 from J; bases not matched to a gene: 9. Germline V lookup: CDR1 SGHDN, CDR2 FVKESK. This CDR3 contains 16 residues. CDR3 sequence (DNA): TGTGCCAGCAGCCATCGTTCGGCCGGGAGGCAAGAGACCCAGTACTTC. Residues: CASSHRSAGRQETQYF.

The sample holds one count of this clone. This sample also contains other DNA sequences that code for the same CDR3. The gene calls are TRBV7-8 and TRBJ2-7; D unclear. Trimming removed 5 bases from V and 2 bases from J, with 10 bases in between. Germline CDR1 and CDR2: SGHVS and FQNEAQ. The CDR3 contains 13 residues. In nucleotides, the CDR3 is TGTGCCAGCAGCCCTCGAGGTCCCTACGAGCAGTACTTC. Translation gives CASSPRGPYEQYF.

This clone turned up a few times. V usage is TRBV7-2 and J usage is TRBJ1-5; 7 bases are shared with TRBD1. CDR1 is SGHTA and CDR2 is FQGNSA in the germline V gene. V gave up 5 bases and J gave up 7 bases; unmatched junction bases: 11. This CDR3 region has 15 residues. The CDR3 DNA reads TGTGCCAGCAGCCCTGGACAGGTCCTCGGACAGCCCCAGCATTTT. Translating it yields CASSPGQVLGQPQHF. Together with reference TRBV7-2 and TRBJ1-5, the CDR3 gives the full variable domain: GAGVSQSPSNKVTEKGKDVELRCDPISGHTALYWYRQSLGQGLEFLIYFQGNSAPDKSGLPSDRFSAERTGGSVSTLTIQRTQQEDSAVYLCASSPGQVLGQPQHFGDGTRLSIL.

V usage is TRBV11-3 and J usage is TRBJ2-3; no clear D. The germline V and J ends were trimmed by 2 bases and 0 bases, with 3 bases remaining between them. The CDR3 is 13 amino acids. Germline V CDR1 and CDR2: SGHNT, YENEEA. This CDR3 reads CASSLPSTDTQYF. CDR3 nucleotides: TGTGCCAGCAGCTTACCTAGCACAGATACGCAGTATTTT.

This rearrangement joins TRBV7-9 to TRBJ1-2, with 9 positions matching TRBD1. This CDR3 spans 15 amino acids. Germline trimming cut 2 bases from V and 6 bases from J; bases unmatched to any gene: 7. Germline loops: CDR1 SEHNR, CDR2 FQNEAQ (reference sequence). CDR3 amino acids: CASSLLDRGGDGYTF. The CDR3 DNA is TGTGCCAGCAGCTTATTGGACAGGGGCGGTGATGGCTACACCTTC.

The chain couples TRBV6-5 to TRBJ2-3; D ambiguous. Trimming removed 4 bases from V and 1 base from J, with 6 bases in between. The CDR3 is 13 amino acids. Germline V lookup: CDR1 MNHEY, CDR2 SVGAGI. The CDR3 is CASSSGGTDTQYF. The CDR3 DNA sequence: TGTGCCAGCAGTTCCGGAGGCACAGATACGCAGTATTTT.

This chain joins TRBV2 and TRBJ1-1, with a tentative D call TRBD1 (5 bases). V was clipped by 0 bases and J by 0 bases, with 14 bases between them. Per germline, CDR1 SNHLY and CDR2 FYNNEI. The CDR3 has 17 amino acids. The DNA of the CDR3 is TGTGCCAGCAGTGAAGCCCCCTTAGACAGCATGAACACTGAAGCTTTCTTT. It is translated as CASSEAPLDSMNTEAFF.

The chain recombines TRBV5-1 with TRBJ1-4; TRBD1 agrees at 10 bases. The CDR3 is 17 amino acids. CDR1 and CDR2 (germline): SGHRS, YFSETQ. V gave up 2 bases and J gave up 4 bases; unmatched junction bases: 8. In nucleotides, the CDR3 is TGCGCCAGCAGCTTATCGGGACAGGGGCAGTATAATGAAAAACTGTTTTTT. Protein: CASSLSGQGQYNEKLFF.

CDR3 amino acids: CASSEDSQETQYF. CDR3 bases: TGTGCCAGCAGTGAAGACAGCCAAGAGACCCAGTACTTC. This chain links TRBV2 with TRBJ2-5; D is unresolved. Germline CDR1 and CDR2: SNHLY and FYNNEI. The ends were cut back, 1 base at V and 1 base at J, with 4 bases in the middle. CDR3 length: 13 amino acids.

A note on this clone: This specimen includes other DNA sequences encoding the same CDR3. The chain carries TRBV5-1 and TRBJ1-1; 9 positions match TRBD1. Germline V CDR1 and CDR2: SGHRS, YFSETQ. The V gene end was trimmed by 4 bases and the J gene end by 1 base; junction bases not matched to a gene: 2. The CDR3 totals 14 residues. DNA of the CDR3: TGCGCCAGCAGCCCGGGACAGGGGAACACTGAAGCTTTCTTT. It specifies CASSPGQGNTEAFF.

V and J are TRBV27 and TRBJ2-7; D is perhaps TRBD1 (6 bases). The CDR3 has 14 amino acids. Trimming took 8 bases from V and 3 from J, leaving 17 bases between them. Germline values: CDR1 MNHEY, CDR2 SMNVEV (reference sequence). CDR3 sequence reads: CASRDGTTDYEQYF. DNA for the CDR3: TGTGCCAGCCGGGACGGGACAACCGACTACGAGCAGTACTTC.

In nucleotides, the CDR3 is TGTGCCAGCAGTTCCACGTCAAACCAGGGGAAGGGGTATTCACCCCTCCACTTT. It is translated as CASSSTSNQGKGYSPLHF. The chain is built from TRBV28 and TRBJ1-6, with D possibly being TRBD1 (6 bases). Germline loops: CDR1 MDHEN, CDR2 SYDVKM. The CDR3 consists of 18 residues. The ends were cut back, 4 bases at V and 8 bases at J, with 24 bases in the middle.

This chain joins TRBV5-1 and TRBJ1-6, with 9 bases aligning to TRBD1. Losses at the gene ends were 0 bases for V and 9 bases for J; bases not matched to a gene: 7. Germline-derived CDR1 and CDR2 are SGHRS and YFSETQ. The CDR3 totals 16 residues. CDR3 residues: CASSLALDRGSSPLHF. In nucleotides, the CDR3 is TGCGCCAGCAGCTTGGCCCTGGACAGGGGTTCTTCACCCCTCCACTTT.

The chain is built from TRBV11-2 and TRBJ1-3; D may be TRBD1 (6 bases). The CDR3 spans 16 residues. Germline V gives CDR1 SGHAT, CDR2 FQNNGV. Deletions cut 1 base from V and 2 bases from J, with 12 bases between. The CDR3 reads CASSLGGLGPGNTIYF. The CDR3 DNA reads TGTGCCAGCAGCTTAGGGGGGCTGGGTCCTGGAAACACCATATATTTT.

This clone was counted a single time. This chain joins TRBV7-3 and TRBJ2-7; TRBD1 is a possible D gene (6 bases). The germline V gene encodes CDR1 SGHTA and CDR2 FQGTGA. Trimming took off 5 bases at V and 0 bases at J, with 26 bases between the two ends. This CDR3 is 19 amino acids long. The CDR3 DNA sequence: TGTGCCAGCAGCCCCAACGGGTGGGGGCAGGGTGCCTACTCCTACGAGCAGTACTTC. It yields the protein CASSPNGWGQGAYSYEQYF.

This clone was observed a single time. This chain uses TRBV5-1 with TRBJ2-7; tentative D call: TRBD1 (6 bases). There are 15 residues in the CDR3. In germline, CDR1 is SGHRS, CDR2 YFSETQ. V lost 4 bases and J 0 bases, leaving 14 bases between the germline ends. CDR3 in amino acids: CASSPTRDNSYEQYF. The DNA for the CDR3 is TGCGCCAGCAGCCCAACCCGGGACAACTCCTACGAGCAGTACTTC.

The chain recombines TRBV28 with TRBJ1-1, with 7 nucleotides matching TRBD1. The CDR3 has 22 amino acids. Germline V gene sequence: CDR1 MDHEN, CDR2 SYDVKM. J lost 0 bases, V lost 5 bases, and 27 bases had no gene match. In DNA, the CDR3 is TGTGCCAGCAGTCTGGCCAACGACCATTCAACAGGGGAAGGGGCGCTGAACACTGAAGCTTTCTTT. Residues: CASSLANDHSTGEGALNTEAFF.

CDR3 DNA: TGTGCCAGCAGCTTAGCGCCGGGGACAGAGCACAGGGAAAAACTGTTTTTT. Protein product: CASSLAPGTEHREKLFF. The chain joins TRBV7-6 to TRBJ1-4; 7 bases agree with TRBD1. The CDR3 loop spans 17 amino acids. Germline CDR1 reads SGHVS; CDR2 reads FNYEAQ. With 0 bases clipped from V and 8 bases from J, the junction kept 12 bases outside the gene matches.

The chain is built from TRBV7-9 and TRBJ1-2; D unresolved. Germline V gives CDR1 SEHNR, CDR2 FQNEAQ (reference sequence). The CDR3 sequence is 16 residues long. The V gene lost 1 base and the J gene lost 7 bases, with 19 bases spanning the gap. CDR3 in DNA: TGTGCCAGCAGCTTAGTAACGGTTCACCTAGCAGGTGGCTACACCTTC. The encoded protein is CASSLVTVHLAGGYTF.

This sequence joins TRBV4-3 and TRBJ1-2; TRBD1 matches 8 bases. V lost 7 bases and J lost 0; bases outside the gene matches: 13. Germline assignment: CDR1 LGHNA and CDR2 YSLEER. The CDR3 totals 17 residues. CDR3 residues: CASTTGDRLTSNYGYTF. CDR3 DNA: TGCGCCAGCACCACAGGGGACAGGTTGACTTCTAACTATGGCTACACCTTC.

The rearrangement uses TRBV28 and TRBJ2-1, with TRBD1 as a possible D gene (6 bases). This CDR3 is 14 amino acids long. The ends were cut back, 4 bases at V and 8 bases at J, with 15 bases in the middle. In germline, CDR1 is MDHEN, CDR2 SYDVKM. This CDR3 is CASSYLIQGDEQFF. CDR3 DNA: TGTGCCAGCAGTTACCTCATACAGGGTGATGAGCAGTTCTTC.